Sequencing of this T cell receptor beta chain was carried out in a study of cytomegalovirus exposure and HLA in healthy donors. Trimming took 2 bases from V and 3 from J, leaving 14 bases between them. Germline V gene lookup returns CDR1 GTSNPN and CDR2 SVGIG (reference sequence). The CDR3 has 15 amino acids. A multiplex PCR was run with 60 Vbeta primers and 13 Jbeta primers. Only in-frame clones appear in the TCRdb table, and some are missing; sequencing was by immunoSEQ multiplex PCR. The sample lists tens of thousands of clones, around 64% occurring once. This clone was found a few times. Material: PBMCs. V usage is TRBV30 and J usage is TRBJ1-5; no reliable D call. The sequence was obtained from a man aged 40-55 years in good health and CMV-seropositive. The CDR3 region is CAWSPTSSFNQPQHF. CDR3 DNA sequence: TGTGCCTGGAGTCCCACCTCCAGTTTCAATCAGCCCCAGCATTTT.